A selection of T cell receptor beta chains follows, all from one sample in a study of cytomegalovirus exposure and HLA in healthy donors. Repertoires were generated with immunoSEQ multiplex PCR, while TCRdb's copy carries only in-frame clones and drops some. This repertoire shows 150,000 to 200,000 clones, approximately 80% found once; its top ten account for over 8.5%. Sequenced material: PBMCs. These receptors all come from a man in his fifties or sixties in good health and CMV-seropositive. Both conserved end residues are part of each CDR3. The D gene is left open where the match is weak. Where a row states a size, it is once, few, many or the class of an expanded clone; other rows omit it.

NA	TRBD1	TRBV9	TRBJ2-7	CASSPRTGFEQYF	TGTGCCAGCAGCCCTAGGACAGGGTTCGAGCAGTACTTC
NA	NA	TRBV7-2	TRBJ2-5	CASSRQGGETQYF	TGTGCCAGCAGCCGACAAGGGGGAGAGACCCAGTACTTC
few	TRBD1	TRBV5-1	TRBJ1-2	CASSLAGTDLVLDGYTF	TGCGCCAGCAGCTTGGCCGGGACAGACCTGGTTTTGGATGGCTACACCTTC
NA	TRBD1	TRBV27	TRBJ2-5	CASSSQGRVGETQYF	TGTGCCAGCAGTTCACAGGGGCGGGTGGGAGAGACCCAGTACTTC
NA	TRBD2	TRBV28	TRBJ2-1	CASSLRGGSYNEQFF	TGTGCCAGCAGTTTACGCGGGGGGAGCTACAATGAGCAGTTCTTC
NA	TRBD1	TRBV4-1	TRBJ2-7	CASSQVSGGYEQYF	TGCGCCAGCAGCCAAGTGTCAGGGGGCTACGAGCAGTACTTC
NA	NA	TRBV7-3	TRBJ2-3	CASSLTYGGASTDTQYF	TGTGCCAGCAGCTTAACGTATGGGGGGGCTAGCACAGATACGCAGTATTTT
NA	NA	TRBV28	TRBJ1-1	CAISQAPMNTEAFF	TGTGCCATCTCGCAGGCCCCCATGAACACTGAAGCTTTCTTT
NA	TRBD1	TRBV25-1	TRBJ2-7	CASRGDRPEQYF	TGTGCCAGCAGAGGGGACAGACCGGAGCAGTACTTC
NA	NA	TRBV7-2	TRBJ2-7	CASSNIRDPKGHSYEQYF	TGTGCCAGCAGCAATATCCGGGATCCTAAAGGCCACTCCTACGAGCAGTACTTC
NA	NA	TRBV7-2	TRBJ2-7	CASSLTWETNYEQYF	TGTGCCAGCAGCTTAACATGGGAGACCAACTACGAGCAGTACTTC
once	TRBD1	TRBV6-1	TRBJ2-7	CSYGTGEIEQYF	TGTTCTTACGGGACAGGGGAAATCGAGCAGTACTTC
NA	TRBD2	TRBV11-2	TRBJ2-1	CASSPRGGLDSYNEQFF	TGTGCCAGCAGCCCGAGGGGAGGGTTAGACTCCTACAATGAGCAGTTCTTC
NA	NA	TRBV30	TRBJ2-1	CAWSVEGLASHEQFF	TGTGCCTGGAGTGTGGAGGGGCTAGCCAGTCATGAGCAGTTCTTC
few	NA	TRBV7-2	TRBJ1-6	CASSSGLINSPLHF	TGTGCCAGCAGCTCCGGACTGATTAATTCACCCCTCCACTTT
NA	NA	TRBV7-9	TRBJ1-2	CASSLGQGYGYTF	TGTGCCAGCAGCTTAGGTCAGGGGTATGGCTACACCTTC
NA	TRBD2	TRBV27	TRBJ2-2	CASSLRGGIAGELFF	TGTGCCAGCAGTTTACGGGGGGGCATAGCCGGGGAGCTGTTTTTT
NA	NA	TRBV11-3	TRBJ2-1	CASSPQGPGYNEQFF	TGTGCCAGCAGCCCCCAGGGGCCGGGTTACAATGAGCAGTTCTTC